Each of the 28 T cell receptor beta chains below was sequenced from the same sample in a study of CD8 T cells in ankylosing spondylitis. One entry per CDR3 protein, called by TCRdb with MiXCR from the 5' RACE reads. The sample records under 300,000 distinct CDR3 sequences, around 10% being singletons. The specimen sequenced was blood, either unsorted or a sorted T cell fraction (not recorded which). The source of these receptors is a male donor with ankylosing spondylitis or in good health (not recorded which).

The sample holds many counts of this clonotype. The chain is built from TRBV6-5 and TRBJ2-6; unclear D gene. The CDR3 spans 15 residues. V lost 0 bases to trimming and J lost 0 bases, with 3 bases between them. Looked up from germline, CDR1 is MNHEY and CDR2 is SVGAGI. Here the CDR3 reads CASSYSSSGANVLTF. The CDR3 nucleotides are TGTGCCAGCAGTTACTCGAGCTCTGGGGCCAACGTCCTGACTTTC.

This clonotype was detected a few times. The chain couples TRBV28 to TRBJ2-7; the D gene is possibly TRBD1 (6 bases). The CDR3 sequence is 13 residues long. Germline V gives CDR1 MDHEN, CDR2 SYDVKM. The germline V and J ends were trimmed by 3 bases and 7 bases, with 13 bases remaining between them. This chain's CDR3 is CASSLNRVGEQYF. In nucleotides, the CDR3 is TGTGCCAGCAGTTTGAACAGGGTTGGTGAGCAGTACTTC.

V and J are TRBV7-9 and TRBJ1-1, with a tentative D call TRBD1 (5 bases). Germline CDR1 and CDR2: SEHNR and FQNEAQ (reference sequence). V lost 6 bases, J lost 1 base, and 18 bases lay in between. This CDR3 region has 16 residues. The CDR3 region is CASSFGVGHPNTEAFF. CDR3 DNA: TGTGCCAGCAGTTTCGGAGTTGGACACCCGAACACTGAAGCTTTCTTT. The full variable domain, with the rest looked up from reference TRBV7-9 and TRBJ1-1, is DTGVSQNPRHKITKRGQNVTFRCDPISEHNRLYWYRQTLGQGPEFLTYFQNEAQLEKSRLLSDRFSAERPKGSFSTLEIQRTEQGDSAMYLCASSFGVGHPNTEAFFGQGTRLTVV.

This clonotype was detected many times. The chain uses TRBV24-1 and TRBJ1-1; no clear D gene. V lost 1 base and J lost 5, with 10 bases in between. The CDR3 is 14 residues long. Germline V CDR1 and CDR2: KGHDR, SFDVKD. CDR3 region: CATSDFRAPTEAFF. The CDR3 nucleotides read TGTGCCACCAGTGATTTTCGGGCACCGACTGAAGCTTTCTTT.

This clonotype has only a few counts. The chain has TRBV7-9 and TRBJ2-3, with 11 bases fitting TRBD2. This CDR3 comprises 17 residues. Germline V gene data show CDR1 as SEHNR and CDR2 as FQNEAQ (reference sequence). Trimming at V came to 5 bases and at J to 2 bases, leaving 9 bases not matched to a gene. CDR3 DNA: TGTGCCAGCAGCCCGCTTTTGACTAGCGGGAACACAGATACGCAGTATTTT. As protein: CASSPLLTSGNTDTQYF. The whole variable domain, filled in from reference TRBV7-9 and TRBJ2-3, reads DTGVSQNPRHKITKRGQNVTFRCDPISEHNRLYWYRQTLGQGPEFLTYFQNEAQLEKSRLLSDRFSAERPKGSFSTLEIQRTEQGDSAMYLCASSPLLTSGNTDTQYFGPGTRLTVL.

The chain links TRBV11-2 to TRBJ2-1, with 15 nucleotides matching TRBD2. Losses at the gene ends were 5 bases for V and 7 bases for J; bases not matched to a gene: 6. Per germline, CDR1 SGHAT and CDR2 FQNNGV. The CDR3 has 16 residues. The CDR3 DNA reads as TGTGCCAGCAGCCGGCGGGGACTAGCGGGGGGTAATGAGCAGTTCTTC. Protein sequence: CASSRRGLAGGNEQFF.

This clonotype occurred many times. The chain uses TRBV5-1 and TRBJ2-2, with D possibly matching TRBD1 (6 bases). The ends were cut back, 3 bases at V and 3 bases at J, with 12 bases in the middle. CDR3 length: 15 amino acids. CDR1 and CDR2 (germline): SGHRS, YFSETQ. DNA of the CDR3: TGCGCCAGCAGCTATAACAGGGCCGACACCGGGGAGCTGTTTTTT. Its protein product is CASSYNRADTGELFF.

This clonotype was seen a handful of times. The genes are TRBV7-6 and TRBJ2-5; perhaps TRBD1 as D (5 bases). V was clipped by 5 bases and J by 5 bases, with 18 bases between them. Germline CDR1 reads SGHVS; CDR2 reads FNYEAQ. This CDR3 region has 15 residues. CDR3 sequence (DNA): TGTGCCAGCAGCATACAGGTTCAACCAGGGGAGACCCAGTACTTC. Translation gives CASSIQVQPGETQYF.

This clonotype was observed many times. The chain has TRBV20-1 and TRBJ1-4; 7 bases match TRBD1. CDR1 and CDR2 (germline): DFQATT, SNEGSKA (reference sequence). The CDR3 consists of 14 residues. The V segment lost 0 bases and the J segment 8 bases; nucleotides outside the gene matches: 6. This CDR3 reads CSARERRGGEKLFF. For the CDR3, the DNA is TGCAGTGCTAGAGAGCGCAGGGGGGGCGAAAAACTGTTTTTT.

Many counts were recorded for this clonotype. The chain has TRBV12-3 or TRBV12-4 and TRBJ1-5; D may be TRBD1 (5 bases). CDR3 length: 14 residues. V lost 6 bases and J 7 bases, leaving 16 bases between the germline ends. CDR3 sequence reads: CASSAAPGQQPQHF. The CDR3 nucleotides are TGTGCCAGCAGCGCAGCCCCGGGGCAACAGCCCCAGCATTTT.

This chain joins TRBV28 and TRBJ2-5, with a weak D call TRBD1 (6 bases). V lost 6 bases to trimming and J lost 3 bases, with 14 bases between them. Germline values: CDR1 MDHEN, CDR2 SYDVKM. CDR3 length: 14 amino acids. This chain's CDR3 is CASRSWGPEETQYF. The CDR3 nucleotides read TGTGCCAGCAGGTCTTGGGGGCCTGAAGAGACCCAGTACTTC.

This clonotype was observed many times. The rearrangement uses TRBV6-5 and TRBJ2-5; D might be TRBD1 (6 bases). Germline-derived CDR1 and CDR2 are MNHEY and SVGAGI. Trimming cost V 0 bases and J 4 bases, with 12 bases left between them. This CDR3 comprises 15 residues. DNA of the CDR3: TGTGCCAGCAGTTACTCGTCAGGGGATGGAGAGACCCAGTACTTC. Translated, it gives CASSYSSGDGETQYF.

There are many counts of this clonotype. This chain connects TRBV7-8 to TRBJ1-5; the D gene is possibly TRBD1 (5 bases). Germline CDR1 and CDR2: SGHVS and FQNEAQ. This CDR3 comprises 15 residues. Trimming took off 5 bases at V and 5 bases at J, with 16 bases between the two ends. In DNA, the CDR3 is TGTGCCAGCAGCCACCACGGGGGTGTTGATCAGCCCCAGCATTTT. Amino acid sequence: CASSHHGGVDQPQHF.

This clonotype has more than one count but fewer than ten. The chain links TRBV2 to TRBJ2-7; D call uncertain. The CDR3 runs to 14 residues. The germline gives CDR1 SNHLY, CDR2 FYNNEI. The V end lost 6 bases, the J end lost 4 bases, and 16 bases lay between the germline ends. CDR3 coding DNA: TGTGCCAGCAGAGACACCTGGGTGGAATACGAGCAGTACTTC. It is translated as CASRDTWVEYEQYF.

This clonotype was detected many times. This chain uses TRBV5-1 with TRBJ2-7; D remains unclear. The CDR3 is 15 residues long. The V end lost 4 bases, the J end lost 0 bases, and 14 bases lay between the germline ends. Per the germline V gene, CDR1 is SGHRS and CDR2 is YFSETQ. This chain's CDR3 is CASSPSHGRSYEQYF. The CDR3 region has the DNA TGCGCCAGCAGCCCCTCCCACGGCCGCTCCTACGAGCAGTACTTC.

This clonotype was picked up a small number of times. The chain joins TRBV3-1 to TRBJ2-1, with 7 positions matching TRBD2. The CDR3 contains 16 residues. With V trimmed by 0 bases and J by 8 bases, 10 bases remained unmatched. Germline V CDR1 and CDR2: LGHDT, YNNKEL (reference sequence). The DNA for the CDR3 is TGTGCCAGCAGCCAAGACGGCGCGGGGGTATTTGATGAGCAGTTCTTC. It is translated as CASSQDGAGVFDEQFF.

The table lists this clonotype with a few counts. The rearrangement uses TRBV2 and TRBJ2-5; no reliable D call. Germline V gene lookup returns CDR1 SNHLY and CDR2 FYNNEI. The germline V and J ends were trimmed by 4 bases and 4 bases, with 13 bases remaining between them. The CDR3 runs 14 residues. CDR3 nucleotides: TGTGCCAGCAGTGTTAGTAATTTGGGAGAGACCCAGTACTTC. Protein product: CASSVSNLGETQYF.

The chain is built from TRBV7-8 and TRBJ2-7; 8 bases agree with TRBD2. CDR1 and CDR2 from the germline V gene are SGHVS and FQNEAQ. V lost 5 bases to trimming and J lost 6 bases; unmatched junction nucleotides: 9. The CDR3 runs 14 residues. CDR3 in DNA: TGTGCCAGCAGCCTATTCCCGGGGGGGTTCGAGCAGTACTTC. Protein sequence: CASSLFPGGFEQYF.

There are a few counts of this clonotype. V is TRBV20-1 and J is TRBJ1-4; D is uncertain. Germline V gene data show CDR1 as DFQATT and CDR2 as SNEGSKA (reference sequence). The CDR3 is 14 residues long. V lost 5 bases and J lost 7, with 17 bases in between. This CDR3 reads CSAPLGGPGEKLFF. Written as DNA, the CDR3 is TGCAGTGCTCCCCTGGGAGGTCCAGGTGAAAAACTGTTTTTT.

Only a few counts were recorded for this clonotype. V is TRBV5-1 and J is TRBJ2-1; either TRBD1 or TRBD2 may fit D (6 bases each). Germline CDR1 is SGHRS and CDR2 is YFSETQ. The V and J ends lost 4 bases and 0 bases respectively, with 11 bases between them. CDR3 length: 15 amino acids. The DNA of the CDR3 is TGCGCCAGCAGCCGAGGGGGGTTCTCCTACAATGAGCAGTTCTTC. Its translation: CASSRGGFSYNEQFF.

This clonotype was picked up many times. The CDR3 nucleotides read TGCGCCAGCAGCGGAAGGGGGATTCGTCACTATGGCTACACCTTC. This codes for CASSGRGIRHYGYTF. This chain joins TRBV5-1 and TRBJ1-2; D might be TRBD1 (6 bases). This CDR3 has 15 amino acids. CDR1 and CDR2 from the germline V gene are SGHRS and YFSETQ. Trimming pared 4 bases from V and 3 bases from J, leaving 16 bases between. Full variable domain (rest looked up from reference TRBV5-1 and TRBJ1-2): KAGVTQTPRYLIKTRGQQVTLSCSPISGHRSVSWYQQTPGQGLQFLFEYFSETQRNKGNFPGRFSGRQFSNSRSEMNVSTLELGDSALYLCASSGRGIRHYGYTFGSGTRLTVV.

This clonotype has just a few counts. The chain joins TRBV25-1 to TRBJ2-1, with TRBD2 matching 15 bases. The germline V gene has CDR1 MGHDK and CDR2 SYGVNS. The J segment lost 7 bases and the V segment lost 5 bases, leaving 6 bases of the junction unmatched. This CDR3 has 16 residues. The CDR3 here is CASSTLGTSGRNEQFF. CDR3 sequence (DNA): TGTGCCAGCAGTACCCTGGGGACTAGCGGGAGGAATGAGCAGTTCTTC.

The CDR3: CASSLGGNYNEQFF. The CDR3 DNA follows: TGTGCCAGCAGCTTAGGGGGGAACTACAATGAGCAGTTCTTC. J is TRBJ2-1 and V is TRBV7-9, with D perhaps TRBD1 or TRBD2 (5 bases each). V lost 1 base and J 3 bases, leaving 7 bases between the germline ends. Per the germline V gene, CDR1 is SEHNR and CDR2 is FQNEAQ (reference sequence). The CDR3 covers 14 residues.

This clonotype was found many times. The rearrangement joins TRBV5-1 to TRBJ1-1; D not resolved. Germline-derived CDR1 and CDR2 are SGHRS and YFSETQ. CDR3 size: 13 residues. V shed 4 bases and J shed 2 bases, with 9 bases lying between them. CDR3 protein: CASSPTLNTEAFF. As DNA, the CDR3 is TGCGCCAGCAGCCCGACGCTTAACACTGAAGCTTTCTTT. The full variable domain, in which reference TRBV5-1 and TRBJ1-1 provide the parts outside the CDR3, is KAGVTQTPRYLIKTRGQQVTLSCSPISGHRSVSWYQQTPGQGLQFLFEYFSETQRNKGNFPGRFSGRQFSNSRSEMNVSTLELGDSALYLCASSPTLNTEAFFGQGTRLTVV.

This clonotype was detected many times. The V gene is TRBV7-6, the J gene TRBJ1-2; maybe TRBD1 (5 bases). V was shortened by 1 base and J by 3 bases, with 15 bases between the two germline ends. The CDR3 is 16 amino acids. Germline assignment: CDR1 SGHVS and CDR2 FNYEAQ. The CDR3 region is CASSLEAGPVYYGYTF. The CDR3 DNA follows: TGTGCCAGCAGCTTAGAGGCAGGGCCTGTTTACTATGGCTACACCTTC. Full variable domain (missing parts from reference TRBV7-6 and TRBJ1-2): GAGVSQSPRYKVTKRGQDVALRCDPISGHVSLYWYRQALGQGPEFLTYFNYEAQQDKSGLPNDRFSAERPEGSISTLTIQRTEQRDSAMYRCASSLEAGPVYYGYTFGSGTRLTVV.

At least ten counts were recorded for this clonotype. CDR3 in DNA: TGTGCCAGCCCGACTAGCGCAGATACGCAGTATTTT. This translates into CASPTSADTQYF. V usage is TRBV6-4 and J usage is TRBJ2-3; TRBD2 matches 8 bases. This CDR3 is built from 12 residues. The V gene's germline CDR1 is MRHNA and CDR2 SNTAGT. Trimming at V came to 8 bases and at J to 4 bases, leaving 2 bases not matched to a gene.

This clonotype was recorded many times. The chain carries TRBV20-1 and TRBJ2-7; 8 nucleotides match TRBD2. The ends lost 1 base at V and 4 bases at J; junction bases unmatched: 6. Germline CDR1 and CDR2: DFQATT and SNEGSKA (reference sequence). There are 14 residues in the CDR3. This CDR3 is CSARAGGLIYEQYF. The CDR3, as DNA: TGCAGTGCTAGAGCGGGAGGGTTAATTTACGAGCAGTACTTC.

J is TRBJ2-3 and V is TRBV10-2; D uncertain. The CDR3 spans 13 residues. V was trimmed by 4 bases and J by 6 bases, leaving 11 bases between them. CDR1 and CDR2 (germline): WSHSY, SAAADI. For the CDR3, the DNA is TGCGCCAGCAGTGGCGTGCTATCGGATACGCAGTATTTT. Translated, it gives CASSGVLSDTQYF.